The present T cell receptor beta chain was sequenced within a study of T cell changes during pregnancy in multiple sclerosis. This table comes from immunoSEQ multiplex PCR, and its TCRdb copy is limited to in-frame clones, with some not included. The repertoire has tens of thousands of clones, about 90% of them found once; the top ten carry roughly 0.69%. The CDR3 is 15 residues long. Germline CDR1 MNHEY, CDR2 SVGAGI. Trimming removed 6 bases at V and 1 base at J, with 13 bases between. The gene calls are TRBV6-5 and TRBJ1-5; D is possibly TRBD1 (6 bases). The sequence derives from a female donor in good health, enrolled as a control in a pregnancy study. The sample consisted of CD4+ T cells from peripheral blood mononuclear cells, taken in the second trimester of pregnancy. CDR3 protein: CASRRGQQSNQPQHF. Here the CDR3 DNA reads TGTGCCAGCAGACGAGGACAGCAAAGCAATCAGCCCCAGCATTTT.